The 5 T cell receptor beta chains in this list originate from one sample, sequenced in a study of blood T cells in healthy people across ages. Using a J-beta primer mix together with a sample-barcoded 5' primer, a second PCR was run for about 6 to 12 cycles. TCRdb analysed the 5' RACE reads with MiXCR anew, one entry per CDR3 protein. The sample contains about 1.8 million distinct CDR3 sequences, 49% of which appear only once. Material: blood. The receptors come from a woman between 35 and 50 years old in good health.

This clonotype was seen more than once but under ten times. This chain joins TRBV12-3 or TRBV12-4 and TRBJ2-5; TRBD2 is a possible D gene (6 bases). Trimming removed 6 bases at V and 2 bases at J, with 10 bases between. The CDR3 is made up of 13 amino acids. Written as DNA, the CDR3 is TGTGCCAGCAGAACCGGGACTCAAGAGACCCAGTACTTC. Amino acid sequence: CASRTGTQETQYF.

This chain uses TRBV5-6 with TRBJ2-7, with D perhaps TRBD1 or TRBD2 (5 bases each). Looked up from germline, CDR1 is SGHDT and CDR2 is YYEEEE. This CDR3 contains 15 residues. Trimming left V 2 bases short and J 7 bases short, with 19 bases between. CDR3 residues: CASSFTGSPEGEQYF. CDR3 DNA sequence: TGTGCCAGCAGCTTCACCGGGTCCCCCGAGGGGGAGCAGTACTTC.

The rearrangement joins TRBV27 to TRBJ2-1; 16 bases map to TRBD2. V dropped 7 bases and J dropped 8; count of bases not matched to a gene: 11. The CDR3 contains 17 residues. CDR1 and CDR2 (germline): MNHEY, SMNVEV (reference sequence). The CDR3 sequence is CASISLGLAGGNYEQFF. The CDR3 DNA is TGTGCCAGCATCTCTCTGGGACTAGCGGGGGGGAACTATGAGCAGTTCTTC.

The J gene is TRBJ1-2, the V gene TRBV3-1, with D unclear. This CDR3 region has 16 residues. Germline assignment: CDR1 LGHDT and CDR2 YNNKEL (reference sequence). V dropped 0 bases and J dropped 2 bases, with 13 bases sitting between them. CDR3 in DNA: TGTGCCAGCAGCCAAGATCCGTCTCTCACGAACTATGGCTACACCTTC. Its protein is CASSQDPSLTNYGYTF.

The V and J genes are TRBV29-1 and TRBJ2-7, with D possibly being TRBD2 (6 bases). V lost 7 bases and J 2 bases, leaving 18 bases between the germline ends. Germline lookup yields CDR1 SQVTM and CDR2 ANQGSEA. The length of the CDR3 is 14 residues. CDR3 in amino acids: CSARIRDSPYEQYF. In nucleotides, the CDR3 is TGCAGCGCAAGGATCCGGGACTCTCCCTACGAGCAGTACTTC.